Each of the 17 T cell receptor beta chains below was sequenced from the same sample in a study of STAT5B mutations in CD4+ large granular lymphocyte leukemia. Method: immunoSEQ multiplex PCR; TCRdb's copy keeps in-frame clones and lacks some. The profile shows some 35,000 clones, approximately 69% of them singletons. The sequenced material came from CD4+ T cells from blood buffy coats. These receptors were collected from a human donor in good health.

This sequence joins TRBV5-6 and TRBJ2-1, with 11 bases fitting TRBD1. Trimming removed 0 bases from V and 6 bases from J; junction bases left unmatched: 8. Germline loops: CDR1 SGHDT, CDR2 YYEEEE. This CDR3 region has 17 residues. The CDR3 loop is CASSLAIGQGALNEQFF. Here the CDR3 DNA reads TGTGCCAGCAGCTTGGCCATAGGACAGGGGGCGCTCAATGAGCAGTTCTTC.

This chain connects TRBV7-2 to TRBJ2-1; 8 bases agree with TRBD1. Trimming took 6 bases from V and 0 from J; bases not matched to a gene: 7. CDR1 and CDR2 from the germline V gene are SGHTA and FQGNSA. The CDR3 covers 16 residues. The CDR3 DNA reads TGTGCCAGCAGACTTCTAACAGGGGGCTCCTACAATGAGCAGTTCTTC. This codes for CASRLLTGGSYNEQFF.

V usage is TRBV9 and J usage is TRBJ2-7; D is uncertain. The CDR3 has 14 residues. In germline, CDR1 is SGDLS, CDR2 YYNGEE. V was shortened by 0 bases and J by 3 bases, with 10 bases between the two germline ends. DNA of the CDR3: TGTGCCAGCAGCGTAGTCTTTGACGACTACGAGCAGTACTTC. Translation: CASSVVFDDYEQYF.

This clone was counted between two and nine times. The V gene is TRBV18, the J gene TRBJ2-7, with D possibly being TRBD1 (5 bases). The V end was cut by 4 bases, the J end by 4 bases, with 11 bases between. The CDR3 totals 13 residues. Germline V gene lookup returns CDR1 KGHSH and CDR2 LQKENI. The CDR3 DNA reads TGTGCCAGCTCACGGATCCAGGGTTACGAGCAGTACTTC. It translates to CASSRIQGYEQYF.

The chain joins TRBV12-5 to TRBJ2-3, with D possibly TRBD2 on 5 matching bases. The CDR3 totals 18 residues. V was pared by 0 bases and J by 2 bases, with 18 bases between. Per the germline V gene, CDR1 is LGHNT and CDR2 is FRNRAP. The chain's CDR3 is CASGLVMDGKLHTDTQYF. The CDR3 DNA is TGTGCTAGTGGTTTGGTGATGGACGGGAAGCTACACACAGATACGCAGTATTTT. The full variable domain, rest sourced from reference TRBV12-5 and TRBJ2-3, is DARVTQTPRHKVTEMGQEVTMRCQPILGHNTVFWYRQTMMQGLELLAYFRNRAPLDDSGMPKDRFSAEMPDATLATLKIQPSEPRDSAVYFCASGLVMDGKLHTDTQYFGPGTRLTVL.

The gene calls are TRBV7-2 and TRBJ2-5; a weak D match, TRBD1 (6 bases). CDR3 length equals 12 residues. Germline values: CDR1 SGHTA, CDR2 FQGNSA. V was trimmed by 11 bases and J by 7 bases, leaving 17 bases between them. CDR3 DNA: TGTGCCGCAGGGGATTTGGCGAGGACCCAGTACTTC. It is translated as CAAGDLARTQYF.

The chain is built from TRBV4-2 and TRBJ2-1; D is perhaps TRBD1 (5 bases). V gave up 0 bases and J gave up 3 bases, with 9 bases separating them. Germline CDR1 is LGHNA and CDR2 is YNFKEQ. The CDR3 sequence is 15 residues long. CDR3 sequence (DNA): TGTGCCAGCAGCCAAGACGAAGGGGTCTACAATGAGCAGTTCTTC. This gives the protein CASSQDEGVYNEQFF.

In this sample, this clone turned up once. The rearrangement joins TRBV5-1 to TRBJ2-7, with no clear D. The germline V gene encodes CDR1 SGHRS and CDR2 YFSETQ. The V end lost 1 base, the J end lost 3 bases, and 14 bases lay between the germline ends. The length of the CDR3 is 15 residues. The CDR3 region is CASSLYGTRGYEQYF. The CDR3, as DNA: TGCGCCAGCAGCTTGTACGGCACGAGAGGCTACGAGCAGTACTTC.

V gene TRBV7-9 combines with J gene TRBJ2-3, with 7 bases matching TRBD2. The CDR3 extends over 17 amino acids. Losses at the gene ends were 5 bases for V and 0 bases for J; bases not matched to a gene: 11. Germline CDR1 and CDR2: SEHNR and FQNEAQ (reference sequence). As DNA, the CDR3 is TGTGCCAGCAGCGGGGGGGTAGGGACCCCTAGCACAGATACGCAGTATTTT. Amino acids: CASSGGVGTPSTDTQYF.

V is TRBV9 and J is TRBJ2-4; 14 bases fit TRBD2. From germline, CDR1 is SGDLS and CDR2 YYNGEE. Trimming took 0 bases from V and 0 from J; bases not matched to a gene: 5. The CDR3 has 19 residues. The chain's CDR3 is CASSVDGLAGGLAKNIQYF. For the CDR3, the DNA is TGTGCCAGCAGCGTAGATGGACTAGCGGGGGGACTAGCCAAAAACATTCAGTACTTC.

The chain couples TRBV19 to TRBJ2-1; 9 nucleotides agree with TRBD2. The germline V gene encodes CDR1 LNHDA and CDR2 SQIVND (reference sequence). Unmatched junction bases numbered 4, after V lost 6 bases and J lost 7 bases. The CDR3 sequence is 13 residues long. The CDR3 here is CASRLRGGNEQFF. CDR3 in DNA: TGTGCCAGTAGATTGCGGGGGGGGAATGAGCAGTTCTTC.

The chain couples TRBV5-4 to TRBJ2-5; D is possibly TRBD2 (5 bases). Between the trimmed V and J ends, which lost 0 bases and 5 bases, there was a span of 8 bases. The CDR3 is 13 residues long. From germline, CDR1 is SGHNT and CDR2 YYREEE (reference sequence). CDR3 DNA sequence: TGTGCCAGCAGCTTGGACACGGGGGAGACCCAGTACTTC. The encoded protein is CASSLDTGETQYF.

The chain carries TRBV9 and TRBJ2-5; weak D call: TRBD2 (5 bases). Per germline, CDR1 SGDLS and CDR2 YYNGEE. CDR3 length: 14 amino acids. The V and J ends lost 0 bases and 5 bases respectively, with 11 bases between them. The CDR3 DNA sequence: TGTGCCAGCAGCGTAGGTGCCCGAGGGGAGACCCAGTACTTC. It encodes CASSVGARGETQYF.

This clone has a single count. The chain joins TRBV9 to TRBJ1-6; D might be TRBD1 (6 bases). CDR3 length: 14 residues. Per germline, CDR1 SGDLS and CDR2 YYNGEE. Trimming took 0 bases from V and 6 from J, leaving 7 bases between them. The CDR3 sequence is CASSVAQGNSPLHF. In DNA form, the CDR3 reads TGTGCCAGCAGCGTAGCACAGGGTAATTCACCCCTCCACTTT.

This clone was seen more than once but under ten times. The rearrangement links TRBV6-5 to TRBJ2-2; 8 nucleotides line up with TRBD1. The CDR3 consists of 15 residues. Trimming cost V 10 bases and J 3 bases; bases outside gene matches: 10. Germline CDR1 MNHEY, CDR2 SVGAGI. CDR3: CATRRQGLDTGELFF. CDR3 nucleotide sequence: TGTGCCACCAGGCGACAGGGGCTAGACACCGGGGAGCTGTTTTTT.

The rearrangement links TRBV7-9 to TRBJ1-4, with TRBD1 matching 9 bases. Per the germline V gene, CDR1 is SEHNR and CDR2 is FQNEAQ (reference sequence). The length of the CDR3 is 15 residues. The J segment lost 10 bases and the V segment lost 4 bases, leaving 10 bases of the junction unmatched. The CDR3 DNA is TGTGCCAGCAGCTGGCCGGGACAGGGTAGAGGAAAACTGTTTTTT. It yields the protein CASSWPGQGRGKLFF.

The DNA of the CDR3 is TGTGCCAGCAGACTCGACAGGGTCAGCACAGATACGCAGTATTTT. Translation: CASRLDRVSTDTQYF. The J gene is TRBJ2-3, the V gene TRBV2; 7 bases align to TRBD1. The CDR3 is 15 amino acids. Germline V CDR1 and CDR2: SNHLY, FYNNEI. V trimming: 6 bases; J trimming: 0 bases; junction bases outside the gene matches: 6.